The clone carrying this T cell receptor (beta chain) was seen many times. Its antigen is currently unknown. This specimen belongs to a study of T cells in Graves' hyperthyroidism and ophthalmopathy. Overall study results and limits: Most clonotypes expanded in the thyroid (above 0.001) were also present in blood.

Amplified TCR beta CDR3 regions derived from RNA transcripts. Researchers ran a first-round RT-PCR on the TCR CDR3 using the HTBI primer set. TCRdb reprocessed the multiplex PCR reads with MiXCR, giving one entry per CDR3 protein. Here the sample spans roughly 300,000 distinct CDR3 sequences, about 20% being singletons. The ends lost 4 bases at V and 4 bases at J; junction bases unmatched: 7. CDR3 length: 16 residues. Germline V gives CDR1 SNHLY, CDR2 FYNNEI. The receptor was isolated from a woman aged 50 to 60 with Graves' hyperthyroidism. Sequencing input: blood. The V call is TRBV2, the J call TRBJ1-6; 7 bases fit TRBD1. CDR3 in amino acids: CASSGQGVWYNSPLHF. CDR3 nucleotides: TGTGCCAGCAGTGGGCAGGGGGTATGGTATAATTCACCCCTCCACTTT.